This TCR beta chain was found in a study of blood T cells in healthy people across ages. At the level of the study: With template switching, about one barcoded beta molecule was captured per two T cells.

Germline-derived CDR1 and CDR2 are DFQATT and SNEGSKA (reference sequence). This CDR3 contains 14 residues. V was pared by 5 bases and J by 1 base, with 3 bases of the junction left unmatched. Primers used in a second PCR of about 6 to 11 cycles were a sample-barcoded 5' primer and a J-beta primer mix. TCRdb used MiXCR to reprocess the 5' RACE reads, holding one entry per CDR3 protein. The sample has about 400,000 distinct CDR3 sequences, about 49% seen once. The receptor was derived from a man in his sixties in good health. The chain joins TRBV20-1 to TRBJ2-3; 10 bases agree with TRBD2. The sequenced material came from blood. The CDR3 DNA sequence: TGCAGTGCTCTTAGCGGGAGGCGCACAGATACGCAGTATTTT. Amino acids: CSALSGRRTDTQYF.